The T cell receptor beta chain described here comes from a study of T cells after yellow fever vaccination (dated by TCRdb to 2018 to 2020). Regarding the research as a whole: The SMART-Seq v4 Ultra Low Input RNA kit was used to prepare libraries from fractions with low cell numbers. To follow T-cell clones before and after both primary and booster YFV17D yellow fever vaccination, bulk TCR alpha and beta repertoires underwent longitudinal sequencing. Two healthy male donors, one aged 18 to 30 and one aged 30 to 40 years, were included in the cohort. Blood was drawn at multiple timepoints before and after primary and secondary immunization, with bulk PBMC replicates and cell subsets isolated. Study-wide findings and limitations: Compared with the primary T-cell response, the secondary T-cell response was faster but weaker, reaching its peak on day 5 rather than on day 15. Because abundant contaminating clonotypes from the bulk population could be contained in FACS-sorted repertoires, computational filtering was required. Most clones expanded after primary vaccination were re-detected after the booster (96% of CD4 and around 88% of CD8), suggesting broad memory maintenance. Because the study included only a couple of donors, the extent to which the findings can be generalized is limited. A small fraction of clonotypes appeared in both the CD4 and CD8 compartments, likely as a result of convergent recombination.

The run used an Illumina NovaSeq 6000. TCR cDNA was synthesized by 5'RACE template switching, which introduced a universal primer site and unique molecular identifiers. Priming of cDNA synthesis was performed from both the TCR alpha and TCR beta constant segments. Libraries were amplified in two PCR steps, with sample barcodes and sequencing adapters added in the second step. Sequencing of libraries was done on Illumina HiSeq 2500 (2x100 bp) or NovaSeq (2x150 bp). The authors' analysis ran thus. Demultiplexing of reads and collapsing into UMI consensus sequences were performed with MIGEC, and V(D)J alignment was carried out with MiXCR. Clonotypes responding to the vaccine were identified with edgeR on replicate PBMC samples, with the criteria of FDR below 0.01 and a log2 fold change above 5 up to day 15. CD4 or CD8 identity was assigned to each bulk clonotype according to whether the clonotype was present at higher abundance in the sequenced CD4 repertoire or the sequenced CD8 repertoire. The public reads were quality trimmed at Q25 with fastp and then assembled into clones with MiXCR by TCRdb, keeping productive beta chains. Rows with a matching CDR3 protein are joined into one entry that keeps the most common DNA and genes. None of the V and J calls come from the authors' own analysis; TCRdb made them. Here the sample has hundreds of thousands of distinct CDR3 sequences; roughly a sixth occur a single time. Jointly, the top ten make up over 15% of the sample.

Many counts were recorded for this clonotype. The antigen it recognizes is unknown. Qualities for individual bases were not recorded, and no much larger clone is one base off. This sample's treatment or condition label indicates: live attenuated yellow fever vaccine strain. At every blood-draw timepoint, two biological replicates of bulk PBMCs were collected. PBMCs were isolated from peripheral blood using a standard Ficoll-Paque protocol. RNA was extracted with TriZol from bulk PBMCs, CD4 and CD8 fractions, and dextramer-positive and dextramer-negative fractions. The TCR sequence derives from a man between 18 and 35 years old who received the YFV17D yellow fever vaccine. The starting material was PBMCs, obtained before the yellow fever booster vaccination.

The DNA reads as follows: TGTGCCACCGCAAGGGACAGGGATACAGATACGCAGTATTTT. Its coded protein is CATARDRDTDTQYF. The V gene is TRBV7-2 and the J gene is TRBJ2-3, with 9 middle bases fitting TRBD1. Counted from cysteine to phenylalanine, this CDR3 has 14 amino acids. Just CDR3 DNA is preserved here, 42 bases in frame from base 1. CDR1 and CDR2 (SGHTA, FQGNSA) derive from the germline V gene. Germline trimming: 10 bases from V, 3 bases from J; junction bases outside gene matches: 8. Joined to the reference TRBV7-2 and TRBJ2-3 proteins, this CDR3 gives the full variable domain: GAGVSQSPSNKVTEKGKDVELRCDPISGHTALYWYRQSLGQGLEFLIYFQGNSAPDKSGLPSDRFSAERTGGSVSTLTIQRTQQEDSAVYLCATARDRDTDTQYFGPGTRLTVL.